This T cell receptor beta chain was sequenced for a study of OX40 agonist ivuxolimab in advanced cancers. Clones were read by immunoSEQ multiplex PCR, and TCRdb kept only the in-frame ones, dropping some. The sample lists 70,000 or so clones; 80% to 95% were seen once. Trimming left V 0 bases short and J 3 bases short, with 12 bases between. The CDR3 contains 14 residues. Germline V gene sequence: CDR1 SQVTM, CDR2 ANQGSEA. For this clone: Within the sample, other DNA sequences also encode this same CDR3.

The rearrangement uses TRBV29-1 and TRBJ2-7, with D possibly being TRBD1 (5 bases). This specimen was CD4+ or CD8+ T cells sorted from blood, taken in a trial of the OX40 agonist ivuxolimab. The source is an adult with an advanced solid tumor such as melanoma, head and neck, liver or kidney cancer. CDR3 protein: CSVEEGREGYEQYF. DNA of the CDR3: TGCAGCGTTGAAGAAGGCAGGGAAGGCTACGAGCAGTACTTC.